This TCR beta chain appears in the sequencing data of a study of blood T cell repertoires in COVID-19. Germline V lookup: CDR1 SGHNT, CDR2 YYREEE (reference sequence). Trimming took 4 bases from V and 3 from J; bases not matched to a gene: 7. This CDR3 is built from 15 residues. Generated by immunoSEQ multiplex PCR, the TCRdb table keeps only in-frame clones and is missing some. The sample shows approximately 250,000 clones, around 88% of them seen only once. This clone has only one observation. The chain links TRBV5-4 to TRBJ2-1, with 7 bases aligning to TRBD1. The receptor's source is a woman aged 40 to 55 with acute COVID-19. The sequenced material came from PBMCs or T cells enriched from blood (not recorded which). For the CDR3, the DNA is TGTGCCAGCAGCGCGCCGGGACAGAGCTACAATGAGCAGTTCTTC. This gives the protein CASSAPGQSYNEQFF. Using reference TRBV5-4 and TRBJ2-1 for the parts outside the CDR3, the full variable domain is ETGVTQSPTHLIKTRGQQVTLRCSSQSGHNTVSWYQQALGQGPQFIFQYYREEENGRGNFPPRFSGLQFPNYSSELNVNALELDDSALYLCASSAPGQSYNEQFFGPGTRLTVL.